What follows are 13 T cell receptor beta chains derived from one specimen sequenced in a study of cytomegalovirus exposure and HLA in healthy donors. A multiplex PCR was run with 60 Vbeta primers and 13 Jbeta primers. Generated by immunoSEQ multiplex PCR, the TCRdb table keeps only in-frame clones and is missing some. In the table there are roughly 170,000 clones, roughly 84% of which are singletons. Sequenced input: PBMCs. These receptors originate from a male donor in good health and CMV-seronegative.

J is TRBJ2-1 and V is TRBV6-1; the D gene is possibly TRBD2 (5 bases). The CDR3 spans 11 residues. V shed 7 bases and J shed 8 bases, with 9 bases lying between them. Germline CDR1 reads MNHNS; CDR2 reads SASEGT. CDR3 region: CASTLEDEQFF. The CDR3 DNA is TGTGCCAGCACCCTGGAGGATGAGCAGTTCTTC.

V and J are TRBV11-2 and TRBJ1-2; perhaps TRBD1 as D (5 bases). Looked up from germline, CDR1 is SGHAT and CDR2 is FQNNGV. V gave up 5 bases and J gave up 3 bases, with 16 bases separating them. The CDR3 is made up of 15 amino acids. CDR3 protein: CASSTPADNYYGYTF. As DNA, the CDR3 is TGTGCCAGCAGCACCCCCGCGGACAACTACTATGGCTACACCTTC. Full variable domain (outside the CDR3, taken from reference TRBV11-2 and TRBJ1-2): EAGVAQSPRYKIIEKRQSVAFWCNPISGHATLYWYQQILGQGPKLLIQFQNNGVVDDSQLPKDRFSAERLKGVDSTLKIQPAKLEDSAVYLCASSTPADNYYGYTFGSGTRLTVV.

This chain connects TRBV7-3 to TRBJ2-1; TRBD1 agrees at 10 bases. Trimming removed 5 bases from V and 6 bases from J; junction bases left unmatched: 10. Germline-derived CDR1 and CDR2 are SGHTA and FQGTGA. There are 16 residues in the CDR3. As DNA, the CDR3 is TGTGCCAGCAGCGTGACACCGGGACAGGGGACCAATGAGCAGTTCTTC. It specifies CASSVTPGQGTNEQFF.

This clone was counted a few times. The chain combines TRBV2 with TRBJ2-3; a weak D match, TRBD2 (5 bases). The length of the CDR3 is 12 residues. The germline V gene encodes CDR1 SNHLY and CDR2 FYNNEI. Between the trimmed V and J ends, which lost 6 bases and 6 bases, there was a span of 10 bases. In DNA, the CDR3 is TGTGCCAGCAGGAGTGGGGAGGATACGCAGTATTTT. It yields the protein CASRSGEDTQYF.

In its sample, this clone was seen a few times. For the CDR3, the DNA is TGTGCCAGCAGCCTTAGCGTAGACAATGAGCAGTTCTTC. Protein: CASSLSVDNEQFF. V gene TRBV7-9 combines with J gene TRBJ2-1; tentative D call: TRBD2 (5 bases). From germline, CDR1 is SEHNR and CDR2 FQNEAQ (reference sequence). The CDR3 sequence is 13 residues long. V lost 5 bases to trimming and J lost 5 bases, with 10 bases between them.

The chain has TRBV18 and TRBJ1-4; 9 bases agree with TRBD1. The germline V gene encodes CDR1 KGHSH and CDR2 LQKENI. The CDR3 extends over 16 amino acids. The J segment lost 2 bases and the V segment lost 3 bases, leaving 4 bases of the junction unmatched. The CDR3 here is CASSPSGQGTNEKLFF. CDR3 bases: TGTGCCAGCTCACCTTCGGGACAGGGTACTAATGAAAAACTGTTTTTT.

The chain's CDR3 is CASSPADRAPYNEQFF. The CDR3 DNA reads TGTGCCAGCAGCCCTGCCGACAGGGCCCCCTACAATGAGCAGTTCTTC. The chain couples TRBV2 to TRBJ2-1, with 7 bases lining up with TRBD1. The CDR3 contains 16 residues. Trimming removed 6 bases from V and 2 bases from J; junction bases left unmatched: 10. The germline CDR1 and CDR2 sequences are SNHLY and FYNNEI.

To note about this clone: The junction shows a germline mismatch at one end, possibly a read error. The chain carries TRBV7-9 and TRBJ2-7, with 8 bases fitting TRBD1. Germline CDR1 is SEHNR and CDR2 is FQNEAQ (reference sequence). This CDR3 comprises 14 residues. CDR3 sequence (DNA): TGTTCCAGCAGCTTAGGGGGACAGGACTACGAGCAGTACTTC. Its protein is CSSSLGGQDYEQYF. Together with reference TRBV7-9 and TRBJ2-7, the CDR3 gives the full variable domain: DTGVSQNPRHKITKRGQNVTFRCDPISEHNRLYWYRQTLGQGPEFLTYFQNEAQLEKSRLLSDRFSAERPKGSFSTLEIQRTEQGDSAMYLCSSSLGGQDYEQYFGPGTRLTVT.

The chain recombines TRBV27 with TRBJ2-7; no reliable D call. Trimming removed 5 bases from V and 4 bases from J, with 12 bases in between. The CDR3 totals 13 residues. Germline V gives CDR1 MNHEY, CDR2 SMNVEV (reference sequence). Here the CDR3 DNA reads TGTGCCAGCAGTAAGTCAGGCTTTTACGAGCAGTACTTC. The encoded protein is CASSKSGFYEQYF.

The chain uses TRBV5-5 and TRBJ2-7, with TRBD1 matching over 9 bases. V shed 2 bases, J shed 4 bases, and the junction held 7 bases outside the gene matches. Germline loops: CDR1 SGHKS, CDR2 YYEKEE (reference sequence). The CDR3 is 15 amino acids. The CDR3 reads CASSFYRDREYEQYF. CDR3 nucleotides: TGTGCCAGCAGCTTTTACCGGGACAGGGAGTACGAGCAGTACTTC. The full variable domain, its missing parts supplied by reference TRBV5-5 and TRBJ2-7, is DAGVTQSPTHLIKTRGQQVTLRCSPISGHKSVSWYQQVLGQGPQFIFQYYEKEERGRGNFPDRFSARQFPNYSSELNVNALLLGDSALYLCASSFYRDREYEQYFGPGTRLTVT.

The rearrangement links TRBV11-1 to TRBJ2-7, with TRBD1 identical over 10 bases. Trimming removed 2 bases from V and 2 bases from J; junction bases left unmatched: 9. The germline V gene has CDR1 SGHAT and CDR2 FQDESV (reference sequence). There are 17 residues in the CDR3. CDR3 nucleotides: TGTGCCAGCAGCTTAAGGCTACTGGGACAGGGGACCTACGAGCAGTACTTC. Amino acid sequence: CASSLRLLGQGTYEQYF.

The chain joins TRBV10-3 to TRBJ2-1; weak D call: TRBD2 (6 bases). The V gene lost 2 bases and the J gene lost 6 bases, with 11 bases spanning the gap. The V gene's germline CDR1 is ENHRY and CDR2 SYGVKD. The CDR3 loop spans 14 amino acids. CDR3 in amino acids: CAISEPTTSNEQFF. The CDR3 DNA follows: TGTGCCATCAGTGAGCCTACGACTAGCAATGAGCAGTTCTTC.

This chain uses TRBV18 with TRBJ1-5, with a weak D call TRBD1 (5 bases). V lost 2 bases to trimming and J lost 3 bases, with 8 bases between them. CDR1 is KGHSH, CDR2 LQKENI, per germline. The CDR3 has 14 residues. This CDR3 is CASSPMGLNQPQHF. Here the CDR3 DNA reads TGTGCCAGCTCACCAATGGGGCTCAATCAGCCCCAGCATTTT.